Presented here are 3 T cell receptor beta chains from one specimen sequenced in a study of blood T cell repertoires in COVID-19. Assay used: immunoSEQ multiplex PCR; TCRdb lists only in-frame clones, some missing. The table shows about 110,000 clones, with approximately 82% occurring only once. Sequencing used peripheral blood. These receptor sequences come from a woman of 80 years or more with acute or convalescent COVID-19.

The chain joins TRBV7-2 to TRBJ2-2; TRBD1 aligns across 8 bases. The ends lost 5 bases at V and 3 bases at J; junction bases unmatched: 5. The V gene's germline CDR1 is SGHTA and CDR2 FQGNSA. The CDR3 spans 15 residues. This CDR3 is CASSIRGPDTGELFF. CDR3 DNA sequence: TGTGCCAGCAGCATCAGGGGGCCGGACACCGGGGAGCTGTTTTTT.

The rearrangement uses TRBV4-1 and TRBJ2-3; D is possibly TRBD1 (6 bases). The ends were cut back, 3 bases at V and 2 bases at J, with 12 bases in the middle. Germline V gives CDR1 MGHRA, CDR2 YSYEKL. This CDR3 contains 15 residues. This CDR3 reads CASSQVGQLTDTQYF. The CDR3 DNA sequence: TGCGCCAGCAGCCAGGTGGGACAACTCACAGATACGCAGTATTTT.

This chain connects TRBV12-3 or TRBV12-4 to TRBJ1-1; perhaps TRBD1 as D (6 bases). Between the trimmed V and J ends, which lost 0 bases and 11 bases, there was a span of 10 bases. This CDR3 is 12 amino acids long. CDR3: CASSLATGLAFF. The CDR3 region has the DNA TGTGCCAGCAGTTTAGCCACAGGGTTGGCTTTCTTT.